This T cell receptor beta chain is drawn from a study of cytomegalovirus exposure and HLA in healthy donors. PCR primers comprised 60 Vbeta and 13 Jbeta primers. Clones were read by immunoSEQ multiplex PCR, and TCRdb kept only the in-frame ones, dropping some. Of some 150,000 clones in the sample, more than 75% were seen once. The V end was cut by 0 bases, the J end by 3 bases, with 8 bases between. The CDR3 runs 14 residues. Germline CDR1 reads SGHRS; CDR2 reads YFSETQ. This chain links TRBV5-1 with TRBJ2-3, with TRBD1 as a possible D gene (6 bases). Sample: PBMCs. This receptor was identified in a young man in good health and CMV-seropositive. The CDR3 DNA reads TGCGCCAGCAGCTTGGGACAGGAGACAGATACGCAGTATTTT. Its translation: CASSLGQETDTQYF.